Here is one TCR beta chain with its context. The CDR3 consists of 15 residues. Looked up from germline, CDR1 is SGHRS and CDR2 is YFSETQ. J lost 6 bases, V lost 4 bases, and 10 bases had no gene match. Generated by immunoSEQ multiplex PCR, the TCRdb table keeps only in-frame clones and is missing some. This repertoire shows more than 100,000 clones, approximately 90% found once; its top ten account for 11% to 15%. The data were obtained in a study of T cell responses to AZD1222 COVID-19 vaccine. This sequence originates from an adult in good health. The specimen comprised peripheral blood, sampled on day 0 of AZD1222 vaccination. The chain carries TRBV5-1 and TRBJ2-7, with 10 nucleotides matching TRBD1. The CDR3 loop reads CASSPGDRGRIEQYF. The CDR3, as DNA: TGCGCCAGCAGCCCTGGGGACAGGGGTCGGATCGAGCAGTACTTC. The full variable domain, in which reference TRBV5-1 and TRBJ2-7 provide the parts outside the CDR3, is KAGVTQTPRYLIKTRGQQVTLSCSPISGHRSVSWYQQTPGQGLQFLFEYFSETQRNKGNFPGRFSGRQFSNSRSEMNVSTLELGDSALYLCASSPGDRGRIEQYFGPGTRLTVT.